What follows are 18 T cell receptor beta chains derived from one specimen sequenced in a study of beta chain features in type 1 diabetes. The study reverse transcribed the entire isolated RNA, so it sequenced expressed TCRB transcripts. Profiled with immunoSEQ multiplex PCR; TCRdb holds only in-frame clones, not every one. The sample lists a few hundred thousand clones; 15% were seen once. Their recognized antigens are unknown. Findings and caveats of the study: Type 1 diabetes patients showed a moderate but significant shortening of TCRB CDR3s in all four CD4+ subsets.

Sample: naive CD4+ T cells from blood. The receptors were sampled from a man between 18 and 35 years old with type 1 diabetes.

This chain joins TRBV10-3 and TRBJ2-7, with 8 bases identical to TRBD2. In germline, CDR1 is ENHRY, CDR2 SYGVKD. The J segment lost 1 base and the V segment lost 2 bases, leaving 4 bases of the junction unmatched. This CDR3 comprises 15 residues. CDR3 loop: CAISERASGSYEQYF. DNA of the CDR3: TGTGCCATCAGTGAGAGGGCTAGCGGGTCCTACGAGCAGTACTTC.

This clone came up a few times. The chain links TRBV6-6 to TRBJ1-2; D gene unclear. Trimming removed 6 bases from V and 7 bases from J, with 9 bases in between. Germline CDR1 is MNHNY and CDR2 is SVGAGI (reference sequence). This CDR3 comprises 11 residues. The CDR3 here is CASSSTGGYTF. DNA for the CDR3: TGTGCCAGCAGCTCTACCGGTGGCTACACCTTC.

In this sample, this clone turned up a few times. Different DNA sequences within this sample yield the same CDR3. The chain recombines TRBV7-9 with TRBJ1-1; a possible D gene is TRBD1 (6 bases). This CDR3 is 13 amino acids long. V shed 5 bases and J shed 1 base, with 8 bases lying between them. In germline, CDR1 is SEHNR, CDR2 FQNEAQ (reference sequence). CDR3 coding DNA: TGTGCCAGCAGCCAGACAGGGAACACTGAAGCTTTCTTT. This translates into CASSQTGNTEAFF.

This clone showed up just a few times. The CDR3 loop is CASSQGATVYEQYF. CDR3 DNA sequence: TGTGCCAGCTCACAGGGGGCGACGGTCTACGAGCAGTACTTC. The chain is built from TRBV18 and TRBJ2-7; 7 bases match TRBD1. This CDR3 is 14 amino acids long. Germline V gene sequence: CDR1 KGHSH, CDR2 LQKENI. V shed 4 bases and J 3 bases; nucleotides not matched to a gene: 6.

The gene calls are TRBV5-4 and TRBJ2-3; D uncertain. The V end lost 2 bases, the J end lost 0 bases, and 4 bases lay between the germline ends. Germline V CDR1 and CDR2: SGHNT, YYREEE (reference sequence). CDR3 length: 13 residues. The CDR3 here is CASSFGSTDTQYF. CDR3 nucleotides: TGTGCCAGCAGCTTCGGGAGCACAGATACGCAGTATTTT. Drawing the rest from reference TRBV5-4 and TRBJ2-3, the complete variable domain is ETGVTQSPTHLIKTRGQQVTLRCSSQSGHNTVSWYQQALGQGPQFIFQYYREEENGRGNFPPRFSGLQFPNYSSELNVNALELDDSALYLCASSFGSTDTQYFGPGTRLTVL.

This clone was seen a few times. The chain recombines TRBV11-2 with TRBJ1-1; D is possibly TRBD1 (5 bases). This CDR3 contains 14 residues. Germline V gene lookup returns CDR1 SGHAT and CDR2 FQNNGV. V dropped 3 bases and J dropped 3 bases, with 11 bases sitting between them. The DNA of the CDR3 is TGTGCCAGCAGCTTGGGTCGCAGGGACACTGAAGCTTTCTTT. This sequence encodes CASSLGRRDTEAFF.

The chain links TRBV29-1 to TRBJ1-1; TRBD1 aligns across 8 bases. Germline V CDR1 and CDR2: SQVTM, ANQGSEA. The trim removed 8 bases at V and 6 bases at J, leaving 5 bases unmatched. The length of the CDR3 is 11 residues. CDR3 bases: TGCAGCTCCCAGGGGGCTGCTGAAGCTTTCTTT. This translates into CSSQGAAEAFF.

The chain recombines TRBV4-3 with TRBJ1-2; no firm D call. V lost 0 bases and J 4 bases, leaving 21 bases between the germline ends. CDR1 LGHNA and CDR2 YSLEER come from the germline V gene. The CDR3 contains 18 residues. CDR3 bases: TGCGCCAGCAGCCAAGATTTGGGGTTTCGGGAGAATCTCTATGGCTACACCTTC. Translating it yields CASSQDLGFRENLYGYTF.

This clone was counted between two and nine times. This chain joins TRBV18 and TRBJ1-2; TRBD1 matches at 7 bases. The J segment lost 6 bases and the V segment lost 1 base, leaving 2 bases of the junction unmatched. The CDR3 is 13 amino acids. Germline CDR1 is KGHSH and CDR2 is LQKENI. The CDR3 DNA is TGTGCCAGCTCACCACGCCAGGGGGATGGCTACACCTTC. Translated: CASSPRQGDGYTF. The whole variable domain, filled in from reference TRBV18 and TRBJ1-2, reads NAGVMQNPRHLVRRRGQEARLRCSPMKGHSHVYWYRQLPEEGLKFMVYLQKENIIDESGMPKERFSAEFPKEGPSILRIQQVVRGDSAAYFCASSPRQGDGYTFGSGTRLTVV.

This clone was found a few times. CDR3 sequence: CASRRQENEQFF. DNA for the CDR3: TGTGCCAGCAGGCGACAGGAGAATGAGCAGTTCTTC. The chain has TRBV6-6 and TRBJ2-1, with a possible D match to TRBD1 (6 bases). The CDR3 runs 12 residues. Deletions cut 6 bases from V and 7 bases from J, with 10 bases between. Germline assignment: CDR1 MNHNY and CDR2 SVGAGI (reference sequence).

The V and J genes are TRBV6-6 and TRBJ2-1; TRBD2 is a possible D gene (6 bases). The CDR3 extends over 12 amino acids. Deletions cut 7 bases from V and 10 bases from J, with 14 bases between. Germline assignment: CDR1 MNHNY and CDR2 SVGAGI (reference sequence). CDR3 in amino acids: CASNTLAREQFF. The CDR3 DNA follows: TGTGCCAGCAATACCCTAGCGAGAGAGCAGTTCTTC.

This chain connects TRBV9 to TRBJ1-1, with 9 bases identical to TRBD1. J gave up 3 bases and V 7 bases, and 4 bases lay outside the gene matches. The CDR3 runs 13 residues. The V gene's germline CDR1 is SGDLS and CDR2 YYNGEE. CDR3 DNA sequence: TGTGCCAGCGGAGACAGGGGGTACACTGAAGCTTTCTTT. It is translated as CASGDRGYTEAFF.

This sequence joins TRBV10-3 and TRBJ2-7, with D tentatively TRBD2 (7 bases). The CDR3 loop spans 15 amino acids. Germline CDR1 is ENHRY and CDR2 is SYGVKD. V lost 3 bases and J lost 2, with 14 bases in between. Here the CDR3 reads CAISEGGAETYEQYF. CDR3 DNA: TGTGCCATCAGTGAAGGGGGGGCAGAGACCTACGAGCAGTACTTC.

The gene calls are TRBV30 and TRBJ2-7, with 11 bases matching TRBD2. V lost 3 bases and J lost 5; bases outside the gene matches: 6. The CDR3 is 14 residues long. Germline-derived CDR1 and CDR2 are GTSNPN and SVGIG (reference sequence). The CDR3 loop reads CAWRTSGTLHEQYF. The CDR3 DNA sequence: TGTGCCTGGAGGACTAGCGGGACTCTTCACGAGCAGTACTTC.

The V call is TRBV7-2, the J call TRBJ2-7; 7 bases align to TRBD1. The ends lost 4 bases at V and 1 base at J; junction bases unmatched: 10. Germline CDR1 SGHTA, CDR2 FQGNSA. This CDR3 has 16 amino acids. CDR3 sequence: CASSSSGTVSSYEQYF. The CDR3 DNA reads as TGTGCCAGCAGCTCCTCCGGGACAGTGTCTTCCTACGAGCAGTACTTC.

The rearrangement joins TRBV2 to TRBJ2-3; TRBD2 is a possible D gene (5 bases). The CDR3 is 12 amino acids. Between the trimmed V and J ends, which lost 11 bases and 0 bases, there was a span of 9 bases. The germline V gene has CDR1 SNHLY and CDR2 FYNNEI. The CDR3 loop reads CAGGLSTDTQYF. DNA for the CDR3: TGTGCCGGAGGACTTAGCACAGATACGCAGTATTTT.

A few counts support this clone. The V gene is TRBV28, the J gene TRBJ1-1, with a tentative D call TRBD1 (6 bases). The CDR3 contains 13 residues. Germline V gene sequence: CDR1 MDHEN, CDR2 SYDVKM. V was shortened by 5 bases and J by 8 bases, with 15 bases between the two germline ends. The CDR3: CASSQGTALEAFF. DNA for the CDR3: TGTGCCAGCAGTCAGGGGACCGCCCTCGAAGCTTTCTTT.

The chain links TRBV4-2 to TRBJ2-3, with TRBD2 identical over 7 bases. Germline V gene data show CDR1 as LGHNA and CDR2 as YNFKEQ. This CDR3 is 15 amino acids long. With V trimmed by 0 bases and J by 4 bases, 4 bases remained unmatched. As DNA, the CDR3 is TGTGCCAGCAGCCAAGATTCGGCGGGAGCAGATACGCAGTATTTT. This sequence encodes CASSQDSAGADTQYF.